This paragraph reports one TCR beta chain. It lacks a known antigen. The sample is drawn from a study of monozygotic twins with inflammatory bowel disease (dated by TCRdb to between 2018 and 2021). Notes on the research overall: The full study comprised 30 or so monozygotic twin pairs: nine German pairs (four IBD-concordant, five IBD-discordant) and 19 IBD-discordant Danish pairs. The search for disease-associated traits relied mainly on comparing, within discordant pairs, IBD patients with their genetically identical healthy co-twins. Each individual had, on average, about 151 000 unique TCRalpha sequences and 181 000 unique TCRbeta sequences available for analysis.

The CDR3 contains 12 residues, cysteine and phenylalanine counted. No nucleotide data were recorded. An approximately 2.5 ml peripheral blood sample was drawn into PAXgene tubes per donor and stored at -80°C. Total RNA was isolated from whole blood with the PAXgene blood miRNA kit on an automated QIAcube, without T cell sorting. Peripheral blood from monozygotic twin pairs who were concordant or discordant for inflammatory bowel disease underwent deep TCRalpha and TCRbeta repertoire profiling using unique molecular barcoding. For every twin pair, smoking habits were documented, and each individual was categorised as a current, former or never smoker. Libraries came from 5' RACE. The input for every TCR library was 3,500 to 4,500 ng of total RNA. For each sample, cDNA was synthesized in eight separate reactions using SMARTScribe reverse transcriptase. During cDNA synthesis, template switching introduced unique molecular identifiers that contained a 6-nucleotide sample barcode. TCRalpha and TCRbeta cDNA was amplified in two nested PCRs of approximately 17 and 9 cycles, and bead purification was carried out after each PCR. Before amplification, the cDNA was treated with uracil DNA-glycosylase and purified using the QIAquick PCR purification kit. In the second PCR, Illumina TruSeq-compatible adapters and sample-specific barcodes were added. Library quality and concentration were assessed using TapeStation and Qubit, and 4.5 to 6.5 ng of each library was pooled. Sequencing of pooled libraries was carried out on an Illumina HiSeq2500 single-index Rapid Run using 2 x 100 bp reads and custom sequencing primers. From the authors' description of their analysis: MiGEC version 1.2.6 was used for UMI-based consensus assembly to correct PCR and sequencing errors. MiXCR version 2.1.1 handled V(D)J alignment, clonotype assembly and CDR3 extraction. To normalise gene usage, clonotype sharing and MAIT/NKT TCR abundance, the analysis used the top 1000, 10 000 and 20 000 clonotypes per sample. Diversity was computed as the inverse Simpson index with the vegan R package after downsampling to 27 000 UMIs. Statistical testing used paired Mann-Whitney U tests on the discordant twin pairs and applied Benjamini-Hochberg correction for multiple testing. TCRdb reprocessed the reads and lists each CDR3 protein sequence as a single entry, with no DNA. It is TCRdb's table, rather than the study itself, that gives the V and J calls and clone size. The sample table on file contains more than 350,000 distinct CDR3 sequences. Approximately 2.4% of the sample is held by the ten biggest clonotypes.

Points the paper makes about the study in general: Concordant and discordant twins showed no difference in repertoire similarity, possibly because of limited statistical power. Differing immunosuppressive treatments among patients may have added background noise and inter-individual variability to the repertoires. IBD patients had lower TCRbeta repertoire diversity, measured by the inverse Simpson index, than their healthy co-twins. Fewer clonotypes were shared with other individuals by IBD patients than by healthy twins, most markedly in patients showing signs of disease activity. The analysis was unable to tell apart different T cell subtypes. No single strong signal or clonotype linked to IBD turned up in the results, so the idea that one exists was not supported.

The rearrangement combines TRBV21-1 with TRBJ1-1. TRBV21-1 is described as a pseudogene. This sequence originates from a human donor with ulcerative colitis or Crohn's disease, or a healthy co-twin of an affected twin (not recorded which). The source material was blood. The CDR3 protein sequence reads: CLRAGLDTEAFF.